Sequencing of this TCR beta chain was carried out in a study of human versus mouse CDR3 diversity and MHC coevolution. Study-level results: Compared with mice, human CDR3s carried more deletions and insertions on average.

Trimming removed 3 bases from V and 5 bases from J, with 12 bases in between. The CDR3 runs 14 residues. Germline CDR1 and CDR2: LGHNA and YNFKEQ. Using immunoSEQ multiplex PCR, the repertoire was profiled, and TCRdb retains in-frame clones only, with some absent. The data contain tens of thousands of clones, just under 95% of them seen just once; the ten biggest clones take up more than 1.1%. In regard to this clone: Its antigen is not identified.

The sequence came from a person aged 25-75 years in good health. This chain links TRBV4-2 with TRBJ2-3; perhaps TRBD2 as D (6 bases). Sequenced input: naive CD4+ T cells from blood. As for subset: CD45RO-negative CD62L-positive naive CD4 T cells. The CDR3 DNA reads as TGTGCCAGCAGCCAGACCCCGGGGGAAGATACGCAGTATTTT. Its protein is CASSQTPGEDTQYF.